A single sample is the source of the 10 T cell receptor beta chains below, sequenced in a study of PD-L1 blockade in urothelial cancer (dated by TCRdb to the late 2010s). Receptor amplification or capture employed the immunoSEQ multiplex PCR assay. TCRdb holds this immuneACCESS table with in-frame rearrangements only. Some clones are missing; in checked studies, unresolved V genes explain under half, and the rest has no known cause. Here the sample has tens of thousands of clones; 85% occur a single time. The ten most abundant clones make up under 15% of the sample. The time point label, read with the paper, signifies: pretreatment peripheral blood. The sequencing used PBMCs, collected around atezolizumab (anti-PD-L1) treatment. These receptors were obtained from a man between 60 and 70 years old with urothelial cancer.

The rearrangement links TRBV4-1 to TRBJ2-2, with 8 bases matching TRBD2. Germline assignment: CDR1 MGHRA and CDR2 YSYEKL. V was pared by 6 bases and J by 5 bases, with 8 bases of the junction left unmatched. This CDR3 has 15 amino acids. The CDR3, as DNA: TGCGCCAGCAGAAGCGGGGGCGTGGGGACCGGGGAGCTGTTTTTT. Translating it yields CASRSGGVGTGELFF.

In this sample, this clone turned up once. V and J are TRBV10-3 and TRBJ2-5; TRBD2 might be the D (7 bases). CDR1 is ENHRY, CDR2 SYGVKD, per germline. Trimming took 6 bases from V and 5 from J, leaving 19 bases between them. The CDR3 consists of 15 residues. CDR3 amino acids: CAIRAGTTQGETQYF. CDR3 DNA: TGTGCCATCAGAGCCGGGACTACCCAGGGGGAGACCCAGTACTTC.

The rearrangement links TRBV7-9 to TRBJ2-1, with 9 bases aligning to TRBD1. The CDR3 has 15 amino acids. V was clipped by 5 bases and J by 6 bases; unmatched bases: 8. Germline V gene lookup returns CDR1 SEHNR and CDR2 FQNEAQ (reference sequence). The CDR3 DNA follows: TGTGCCAGCAGCCCGGGACAGGGAGGGACCAATGAGCAGTTCTTC. This translates into CASSPGQGGTNEQFF.

This sequence joins TRBV28 and TRBJ1-5; tentatively, D is TRBD1 (6 bases). CDR3 size: 13 residues. V lost 7 bases and J 3 bases, leaving 10 bases between the germline ends. Germline lookup yields CDR1 MDHEN and CDR2 SYDVKM. The CDR3 sequence is CASIGQSNQPQHF. The CDR3 DNA reads TGTGCCAGCATAGGACAGTCCAATCAGCCCCAGCATTTT.

This clone was seen only once. The rearrangement uses TRBV5-1 and TRBJ2-2; 11 bases are shared with TRBD2. The CDR3 is 19 residues long. V gave up 4 bases and J gave up 1 base; unmatched junction bases: 12. Germline V gene lookup returns CDR1 SGHRS and CDR2 YFSETQ. The CDR3 nucleotides are TGCGCCAGCAGCCCCTATAGCGGGGGGGCCAACAAGAACACCGGGGAGCTGTTTTTT. Its protein is CASSPYSGGANKNTGELFF.

V is TRBV7-9 and J is TRBJ2-2; TRBD2 might be the D (5 bases). This CDR3 comprises 14 residues. CDR1 is SEHNR and CDR2 is FQNEAQ in the germline V gene (reference sequence). V was clipped by 3 bases and J by 2 bases, with 7 bases between them. CDR3 protein: CASSLGANTGELFF. The DNA of the CDR3 is TGTGCCAGCAGCTTGGGAGCAAACACCGGGGAGCTGTTTTTT.

This chain joins TRBV9 and TRBJ2-2, with a tentative D call TRBD1 (5 bases). The ends were cut back, 0 bases at V and 5 bases at J, with 8 bases in the middle. This CDR3 is 14 amino acids long. Germline values: CDR1 SGDLS, CDR2 YYNGEE. The CDR3 spells CASSVAGSTGELFF. The CDR3 coding sequence is TGTGCCAGCAGCGTAGCAGGGTCAACCGGGGAGCTGTTTTTT.

The rearrangement links TRBV5-6 to TRBJ1-3; D is possibly TRBD1 (5 bases). Trimming shortened V by 2 bases and J by 0 bases, and 12 bases separated the two germline ends. CDR3 length equals 16 residues. CDR1 and CDR2 (germline): SGHDT, YYEEEE. The CDR3 here is CASSFHRFSSGNTIYF. The DNA of the CDR3 is TGTGCCAGCAGCTTTCACAGGTTTAGCTCTGGAAACACCATATATTTT.

The V gene is TRBV21-1, the J gene TRBJ2-2; TRBD2 is the table's D call, not checked against the DNA. TRBV21-1 is termed a pseudogene. The CDR3 has 17 residues. DNA of the CDR3: TGTGCCAGCAGCAAATTGGAGCGGGGGATCGTGACCGGGGAGCTGTTTTTT. As protein: CASSKLERGIVTGELFF.

The J gene is TRBJ2-7, the V gene TRBV10-3, with 14 bases matching TRBD2. The CDR3 totals 14 residues. CDR1 and CDR2 from the germline V gene are ENHRY and SYGVKD. V was pared by 10 bases and J by 6 bases, with 8 bases of the junction left unmatched. The DNA of the CDR3 is TGTGCCACTACGCTGGGACTAGCGGGGGTCGAGCAGTACTTC. Protein sequence: CATTLGLAGVEQYF.